The subject of this entry is one TCR beta chain. The sample is drawn from a study of blood T cell repertoires in COVID-19. Study background: PBMCs, B-cell-depleted T cells, or T cells were the source of the cDNA or gDNA that made up the material.

Germline-derived CDR1 and CDR2 are MNHEY and SMNVEV (reference sequence). V was trimmed by 4 bases and J by 1 base, leaving 17 bases between them. This CDR3 is built from 17 residues. Under the authors' procedure: Reference gene primer amplification in the assay estimated nucleated cell counts. Measured with immunoSEQ multiplex PCR; TCRdb has only the in-frame clones, and not every one. V and J calls and clone size are copied from that table; D and trimming were computed from the DNA. Of fewer than 250,000 clones listed, roughly 86% were seen once; the top ten hold 3% to 3.5%. V and J are TRBV27 and TRBJ1-5; D is uncertain. This TCR was recovered from a man aged 60 to 69 with acute or convalescent COVID-19. The sample taken for sequencing was peripheral blood. CDR3 sequence reads: CASSSRGGVLSNQPQHF. Written as DNA, the CDR3 is TGTGCCAGCAGTTCGCGTGGCGGGGTTTTGAGCAATCAGCCCCAGCATTTT.